The rows below give T cell receptor beta chains drawn from one sample of a study of T-cell reconstitution after alpha-beta-depleted transplantation in children. TCRdb re-called the PCR reads through MiXCR, storing one row per CDR3 protein. The sample holds 250,000 or so distinct CDR3 sequences; around 25% are singletons and the top ten take about 4.8%. Specimen: PBMCs, mostly from graft donor cells, collected 360 days after TCRalphabeta/CD19-depleted stem cell transplant. Receptors were obtained from a female patient aged 2-10 years who had a stem cell transplant for congenital amegakaryocytic thrombocytopenia, so the T cells may come from the graft donor. The conserved cysteine and the conserved F or W are not part of the CDR3 here.

>TRBV19|TRBJ2-3
ASSIAASGTDTQY
>TRBV4-2|TRBJ2-1
ASSHKETSGSNEQF
>TRBV20-1|TRBJ2-1
SAHLDRGVGEQF
>TRBV6-1|TRBJ2-7
ASSDLRGQGSSYEQY
>TRBV20-1|TRBJ2-1
SAHLAGAYNEQF
>TRBV18|TRBJ2-7
ASSPRGIEQY
>TRBV4-1|TRBJ1-5
ASSPYYRSNQPQH
>TRBV20-1|TRBJ1-5
SAGGRGSNQPQH
>TRBV6-1|TRBJ2-2
ATVGQKNTGELF
>TRBV20-1|TRBJ2-7
SARRFGLRAYEQY
>TRBV29-1|TRBJ2-3
SATRLAGRTDTQY
>TRBV20-1|TRBJ2-1
SATGLANEQF
>TRBV25-1|TRBJ2-7
ASSGRTGGTYEQY
>TRBV12-3/TRBV12-4|TRBJ1-3
ATVRDPSGNTIY
>TRBV5-1|TRBJ2-6
ASSLLTGANVLT
>TRBV6-1|TRBJ2-3
ASRVAGDTTDTQY
>TRBV3-1|TRBJ2-7
ASSQGAWQY
>TRBV7-2|TRBJ2-5
ASSKLAEETQY
>TRBV27|TRBJ2-7
ASSSGGSYEQY
>TRBV7-2|TRBJ2-7
ATGLPPYEQY
>TRBV2|TRBJ1-5
ASSELSSNQPQH
>TRBV5-1|TRBJ1-4
ASSLQVPTNEKLF
>TRBV20-1|TRBJ2-6
SALRGSGANVLT
>TRBV7-2|TRBJ2-3
ASSLALGDTQY
>TRBV29-1|TRBJ2-4
SAKNAGTAKNIQY
>TRBV3-1|TRBJ2-2
ASSQSTGELF
>TRBV10-3|TRBJ1-5
AISESRYSNQPQH
>TRBV12-2|TRBJ1-2
ASRLTGGPGYGYT
>TRBV12-3/TRBV12-4|TRBJ2-5
ASRHSGIEETQY
>TRBV11-2|TRBJ1-2
ASSRDRDSGYT
>TRBV4-1|TRBJ2-1
ASSQDESDNEQF
>TRBV20-1|TRBJ2-5
SARGRGQETQY
>TRBV30|TRBJ2-1
AWSPGLANEQF
>TRBV29-1|TRBJ1-5
SAQPDRNQPQH
>TRBV6-4|TRBJ2-7
ASSDSWGYEQY
>TRBV28|TRBJ1-1
ASSRQSNTEAF
>TRBV10-3|TRBJ2-1
AISEPHSGGKDEQF
>TRBV29-1|TRBJ2-5
SVEGARDRGTQY
>TRBV3-1|TRBJ1-2
ASSQDGSYGYT
>TRBV18|TRBJ1-2
ASSPPVQGYGYT
>TRBV30|TRBJ2-7
ACCGNYEQY
>TRBV19|TRBJ1-2
ASRTGTKVRDGYT
>TRBV5-1|TRBJ2-1
ASTPYGGGNNEQF
>TRBV7-2|TRBJ1-3
ASSFTPGSSGNTIY
>TRBV2|TRBJ2-5
ASSGGQGLETQY
>TRBV7-6|TRBJ2-5
ASTQLSLETQY
>TRBV10-3|TRBJ2-5
AISAHPSDQETQY
>TRBV7-2|TRBJ2-1
ASSPRTSAYNEQF
>TRBV24-1|TRBJ2-3
ATSDLYGGDTQY
>TRBV9|TRBJ1-3
ASSASGVRGNTIY
>TRBV12-3/TRBV12-4|TRBJ1-3
ASSLNAPGNTIY
>TRBV18|TRBJ1-6
ASSLTGGALKALH
>TRBV20-1|TRBJ1-5
SAREVGTTSGQPQH
>TRBV24-1|TRBJ1-5
ATSEEDRDGRNQPQH
>TRBV7-3|TRBJ2-2
ASSYGADLGTGELF